The 28 T cell receptor beta chains reported below all come from one sample, sequenced in a study of T-cell reconstitution after alpha-beta-depleted transplantation in children. Unique molecular identifiers were used in preparing the TCRbeta library. TCRdb passed the PCR reads through MiXCR, listing each CDR3 protein once. This sample has nearly 200,000 distinct CDR3 sequences, with 5% to 6.5% found just once. Here the sequenced sample was PBMCs, taken before TCRalphabeta/CD19-depleted stem cell transplant. The receptors here all came from a girl under two years old with combined immunodeficiency, due to receive a stem cell transplant.

This clonotype has a count of ten or more. This chain links TRBV5-1 with TRBJ2-1, with 9 bases identical to TRBD2. Germline V gene data show CDR1 as SGHRS and CDR2 as YFSETQ. This CDR3 has 15 amino acids. V lost 0 bases to trimming and J lost 6 bases; unmatched junction nucleotides: 4. CDR3 loop: CASSLAAGLANEQFF. In nucleotides, the CDR3 is TGCGCCAGCAGCTTGGCCGCGGGACTAGCCAATGAGCAGTTCTTC.

The rearrangement links TRBV20-1 to TRBJ2-2, with D tentatively TRBD2 (6 bases). The CDR3 is 14 residues long. In germline, CDR1 is DFQATT, CDR2 SNEGSKA (reference sequence). The germline V and J ends were trimmed by 1 base and 7 bases, with 13 bases remaining between them. The CDR3 region has the DNA TGCAGTGCTAGAGTGGAGGGGTATAACGGGGAGCTGTTTTTT. As protein: CSARVEGYNGELFF.

CDR3 DNA: TGTGCCAGCAGCGGAACATCCATGCCAAGGGAGACCCAGTACTTC. Its protein product is CASSGTSMPRETQYF. The gene calls are TRBV7-9 and TRBJ2-5; unclear D gene. Germline-derived CDR1 and CDR2 are SEHNR and FQNEAQ (reference sequence). V gave up 5 bases and J gave up 5 bases, with 18 bases separating them. The CDR3 is 15 residues long.

V and J are TRBV30 and TRBJ2-6; D might be TRBD1 or TRBD2, each matching 5 bases. Germline lookup yields CDR1 GTSNPN and CDR2 SVGIG (reference sequence). V lost 5 bases and J lost 1, with 21 bases in between. The CDR3 sequence is 18 residues long. CDR3 residues: CAWPRWGKGESGANVLTF. Here the CDR3 DNA reads TGTGCCTGGCCAAGATGGGGGAAAGGGGAGTCTGGGGCCAACGTCCTGACTTTC. The full variable domain, completed using reference TRBV30 and TRBJ2-6, is SQTIHQWPATLVQPVGSPLSLECTVEGTSNPNLYWYRQAAGRGLQLLFYSVGIGQISSEVPQNLSASRPQDRQFILSSKKLLLSDSGFYLCAWPRWGKGESGANVLTFGAGSRLTVL.

Ten or more counts support this clonotype. The chain's CDR3 is CASSLEGRETPYEQYF. The CDR3, as DNA: TGTGCCAGCAGCTTAGAGGGGCGGGAAACCCCGTACGAGCAGTACTTC. The V gene is TRBV7-2, the J gene TRBJ2-7; possibly TRBD2 for D (6 bases). The CDR3 totals 16 residues. The ends were cut back, 1 base at V and 4 bases at J, with 17 bases in the middle. Germline lookup yields CDR1 SGHTA and CDR2 FQGNSA.

This clonotype was recorded many times. The chain is built from TRBV6-1 and TRBJ2-1; 8 bases align to TRBD1. V shed 6 bases, J shed 7 bases, and the junction held 11 bases outside the gene matches. CDR1 is MNHNS and CDR2 is SASEGT in the germline V gene. The CDR3 spans 15 residues. CDR3 sequence (DNA): TGTGCCAGCAGCCTAGACAGGGGCTTTTATAATGAGCAGTTCTTC. This sequence encodes CASSLDRGFYNEQFF.

This clonotype has a handful of counts. The V call is TRBV7-3, the J call TRBJ2-2, with 7 bases that match TRBD1. The CDR3 totals 13 residues. V was pared by 7 bases and J by 3 bases, with 2 bases of the junction left unmatched. Germline V gives CDR1 SGHTA, CDR2 FQGTGA. CDR3 in amino acids: CASKGADTGELFF. In nucleotides, the CDR3 is TGTGCCAGCAAGGGGGCGGACACCGGGGAGCTGTTTTTT. Using reference TRBV7-3 and TRBJ2-2 for the parts outside the CDR3, the full variable domain is GAGVSQTPSNKVTEKGKYVELRCDPISGHTALYWYRQSLGQGPEFLIYFQGTGAADDSGLPNDRFFAVRPEGSVSTLKIQRTERGDSAVYLCASKGADTGELFFGEGSRLTVL.

J is TRBJ2-1 and V is TRBV4-2, with D possibly being TRBD2 (5 bases). The CDR3 contains 22 residues. CDR1 and CDR2 (germline): LGHNA, YNFKEQ. Trimming took off 4 bases at V and 3 bases at J, with 34 bases between the two ends. CDR3 residues: CASSPGKGSSLHPRLFYNEQFF. The CDR3 coding sequence is TGTGCCAGCAGCCCCGGGAAAGGGTCTAGTCTTCATCCCCGGCTCTTCTACAATGAGCAGTTCTTC.

This clonotype was picked up many times. The V call is TRBV4-2, the J call TRBJ2-7, with TRBD2 as a possible D gene (6 bases). The CDR3 totals 15 residues. Germline assignment: CDR1 LGHNA and CDR2 YNFKEQ. Trimming shortened V by 2 bases and J by 7 bases, and 18 bases separated the two germline ends. For the CDR3, the DNA is TGTGCCAGCAGCCAAAGTAGTGGAGGGGCGAGGGAGCAGTACTTC. Protein: CASSQSSGGAREQYF.

Many counts were recorded for this clonotype. The chain joins TRBV16 to TRBJ2-1; D is unclear. The ends were cut back, 4 bases at V and 8 bases at J, with 18 bases in the middle. Germline values: CDR1 KGHSY, CDR2 FQNENV. The CDR3 consists of 15 residues. The CDR3 DNA reads TGTGCCAGCAGCCCGACCCCCTGGGTGTTCCATGAGCAGTTCTTC. Its protein product is CASSPTPWVFHEQFF.

The table lists this clonotype with many counts. The J gene is TRBJ2-3, the V gene TRBV20-1; D unresolved. Per germline, CDR1 DFQATT and CDR2 SNEGSKA (reference sequence). This CDR3 is built from 15 residues. V lost 7 bases and J 4 bases, leaving 21 bases between the germline ends. The CDR3 protein is CSGNGFQVGPDTQYF. CDR3 nucleotides: TGCAGTGGCAACGGCTTCCAGGTTGGGCCAGATACGCAGTATTTT.

This clonotype was counted a few times. The chain has TRBV6-2 or TRBV6-3 and TRBJ2-3; TRBD2 aligns across 8 bases. Per germline, CDR1 MNHEY and CDR2 SVGEGT. CDR3 size: 17 residues. Losses at the gene ends were 5 bases for V and 3 bases for J; bases not matched to a gene: 13. CDR3 DNA sequence: TGTGCCAGCAGTCCAGCTCGAGCGGGAGTTAGGACAGATACGCAGTATTTT. Residues: CASSPARAGVRTDTQYF.

Many counts were recorded for this clonotype. The genes are TRBV2 and TRBJ2-1, with 7 bases lining up with TRBD2. J gave up 4 bases and V 9 bases, and 30 bases lay outside the gene matches. Germline CDR1 SNHLY, CDR2 FYNNEI. This CDR3 has 21 amino acids. The CDR3 sequence: CASQPSLGGRPQAINYNEQFF. Here the CDR3 DNA reads TGTGCCAGTCAGCCCTCTTTGGGCGGGAGACCCCAAGCGATAAATTACAATGAGCAGTTCTTC.

This clonotype showed up many times. This chain links TRBV7-9 with TRBJ2-2, with no clear D. Trimming pared 5 bases from V and 7 bases from J, leaving 17 bases between. This CDR3 region has 15 residues. CDR1 SEHNR and CDR2 FQNEAQ come from the germline V gene (reference sequence). CDR3 DNA: TGTGCCAGCAGCCCCATCTTCTTCGAAAGCGGGGAGCTGTTTTTT. Translating it yields CASSPIFFESGELFF.

This clonotype was detected ten times or more. The rearrangement uses TRBV5-1 and TRBJ2-6, with D perhaps TRBD1 (6 bases). This CDR3 is 16 amino acids long. The V and J ends lost 3 bases and 2 bases respectively, with 12 bases between them. In germline, CDR1 is SGHRS, CDR2 YFSETQ. The CDR3 here is CASSWHSGAGANVLTF. DNA for the CDR3: TGCGCCAGCAGCTGGCATTCAGGGGCTGGGGCCAACGTCCTGACTTTC. Supplemented by reference TRBV5-1 and TRBJ2-6, the full variable domain reads KAGVTQTPRYLIKTRGQQVTLSCSPISGHRSVSWYQQTPGQGLQFLFEYFSETQRNKGNFPGRFSGRQFSNSRSEMNVSTLELGDSALYLCASSWHSGAGANVLTFGAGSRLTVL.

This clonotype has more than one count but fewer than ten. This chain joins TRBV5-5 and TRBJ2-5; D is uncertain. The CDR3 extends over 14 amino acids. With 0 bases removed from V and 0 bases from J, the gap between germline ends came to 6 bases. In germline, CDR1 is SGHKS, CDR2 YYEKEE (reference sequence). The CDR3 DNA sequence: TGTGCCAGCAGCTTGGAAGGTAACCAAGAGACCCAGTACTTC. Amino acids: CASSLEGNQETQYF.

This clonotype has more than one count but fewer than ten. The chain uses TRBV29-1 and TRBJ1-2; 9 nucleotides align to TRBD1. J was trimmed by 3 bases and V by 6 bases; bases with no gene match: 5. This CDR3 comprises 13 residues. CDR1 is SQVTM, CDR2 ANQGSEA, per germline. The CDR3 reads CSVTGGLDYGYTF. The DNA for the CDR3 is TGCAGCGTAACAGGGGGCCTCGACTATGGCTACACCTTC.

In this sample, this clonotype turned up many times. CDR3 region: CASSSETSGAPYEQYF. The CDR3 DNA reads as TGTGCCAGCAGTTCCGAGACTAGCGGGGCTCCCTACGAGCAGTACTTC. V usage is TRBV25-1 and J usage is TRBJ2-7; 11 nucleotides align to TRBD2. Germline V gives CDR1 MGHDK, CDR2 SYGVNS. The CDR3 has 16 amino acids. The J segment lost 2 bases and the V segment lost 5 bases, leaving 8 bases of the junction unmatched.

This clonotype was observed a handful of times. The CDR3 DNA reads TGTGCCAGCAGCTCTGGGCGGTCCTCTGGAAACACCATATATTTT. It codes for CASSSGRSSGNTIYF. V gene TRBV7-6 combines with J gene TRBJ1-3; no firm D call. The V gene lost 4 bases and the J gene lost 0 bases, with 10 bases spanning the gap. Per germline, CDR1 SGHVS and CDR2 FNYEAQ. The CDR3 has 15 residues.

This clonotype came up many times. This chain links TRBV28 with TRBJ2-7; 8 positions match TRBD2. The CDR3 length is 15 residues. Looked up from germline, CDR1 is MDHEN and CDR2 is SYDVKM. Unmatched junction bases numbered 4, after V lost 3 bases and J lost 0 bases. CDR3 bases: TGTGCCAGCAGTTTCGAAGCGGGAGTCTCCTACGAGCAGTACTTC. It encodes CASSFEAGVSYEQYF.

In its sample, this clonotype was seen many times. The rearrangement joins TRBV9 to TRBJ2-1; tentatively, D is TRBD2 (5 bases). This CDR3 comprises 15 residues. V was shortened by 0 bases and J by 3 bases, with 10 bases between the two germline ends. The germline V gene has CDR1 SGDLS and CDR2 YYNGEE. The CDR3 DNA reads as TGTGCCAGCAGCGTAGGCCTAGCTGACTACAATGAGCAGTTCTTC. Translating gives CASSVGLADYNEQFF.

This clonotype showed up many times. The CDR3 loop reads CASSHTDTQYF. CDR3 bases: TGTGCCAGCAGTCACACAGATACGCAGTATTTT. The gene calls are TRBV2 and TRBJ2-3; the D is unclear. The CDR3 has 11 amino acids. Germline CDR1 reads SNHLY; CDR2 reads FYNNEI. Trimming left V 5 bases short and J 2 bases short, with 2 bases between. The complete variable domain, with remaining parts taken from reference TRBV2 and TRBJ2-3, reads EPEVTQTPSHQVTQMGQEVILRCVPISNHLYFYWYRQILGQKVEFLVSFYNNEISEKSEIFDDQFSVERPDGSNFTLKIRSTKLEDSAMYFCASSHTDTQYFGPGTRLTVL.

This clonotype was seen repeatedly, ten times or more. J is TRBJ2-4 and V is TRBV28; 11 bases line up with TRBD2. The CDR3 extends over 17 amino acids. Germline V gene lookup returns CDR1 MDHEN and CDR2 SYDVKM. Unmatched junction bases numbered 8, after V lost 3 bases and J lost 4 bases. This CDR3 is CASSFLRTSGQKNIQYF. CDR3 bases: TGTGCCAGCAGTTTCCTAAGGACTAGCGGGCAGAAAAACATTCAGTACTTC.

Remarks on this clonotype: One end of the junction fails to match germline, which may point to a read error. The chain uses TRBV19 and TRBJ2-7; D is perhaps TRBD1 (6 bases). This CDR3 is built from 15 residues. Germline lookup yields CDR1 LNHDA and CDR2 SQIVND (reference sequence). CDR3 coding DNA: TGTGACAGTAGTCCCACTATAGACAGGAACTACGAGCAGTACTTC. Translated: CDSSPTIDRNYEQYF.

This clonotype was picked up many times. The chain is built from TRBV3-1 and TRBJ2-2; D uncertain. This CDR3 region has 14 residues. Germline V gene sequence: CDR1 LGHDT, CDR2 YNNKEL (reference sequence). V lost 1 base, J lost 5 bases, and 8 bases lay in between. The CDR3 is CASSQVGNTGELFF. The DNA for the CDR3 is TGTGCCAGCAGCCAAGTCGGCAATACCGGGGAGCTGTTTTTT. Full variable domain (rest looked up from reference TRBV3-1 and TRBJ2-2): DTAVSQTPKYLVTQMGNDKSIKCEQNLGHDTMYWYKQDSKKFLKIMFSYNNKELIINETVPNRFSPKSPDKAHLNLHINSLELGDSAVYFCASSQVGNTGELFFGEGSRLTVL.

This clonotype showed up many times. The chain employs TRBV12-3 or TRBV12-4 and TRBJ1-2; the D is unclear. Trimming took 7 bases from V and 4 from J, leaving 13 bases between them. This CDR3 is 13 amino acids long. CDR3 region: CASTLPAGYGYTF. The CDR3 DNA is TGTGCCAGCACCCTACCCGCGGGCTATGGCTACACCTTC.

This clonotype was recorded many times. The V call is TRBV10-3, the J call TRBJ2-4, with a possible D match to TRBD1 (5 bases). This CDR3 comprises 16 residues. CDR1 is ENHRY, CDR2 SYGVKD, per germline. Trimming removed 3 bases from V and 0 bases from J, with 12 bases in between. The CDR3 region has the DNA TGTGCCATCAGTGACAGGGCCAGAGGAGCCAAAAACATTCAGTACTTC. This sequence encodes CAISDRARGAKNIQYF.

This chain links TRBV5-5 with TRBJ2-7; no reliable D call. Trimming took off 7 bases at V and 3 bases at J, with 17 bases between the two ends. This CDR3 contains 14 residues. Germline CDR1 reads SGHKS; CDR2 reads YYEKEE (reference sequence). The CDR3 sequence: CASVIYDGNYEQYF. CDR3 coding DNA: TGTGCCAGCGTAATCTACGACGGTAACTACGAGCAGTACTTC.